This T cell receptor (beta chain) emerged from a study of human T cells and chemical hapten exposure. Whole-study results and caveats: Expanded TCR sets contained significantly more large CDR3 similarity clusters than controls.

The CDR3 runs to 14 residues. The V gene's germline CDR1 is MDHEN and CDR2 SYDVKM. Trimming cost V 5 bases and J 3 bases, with 13 bases left between them. Library preparation tagged each individual cDNA molecule with a unique molecular identifier. From the RACE reads, TCRdb called clonotypes with MiXCR, one entry per CDR3 protein. The data show about 140,000 distinct CDR3 sequences, with 12% seen just once and around 1.4% held by the top ten. Regarding time point: patch test 2, 6 weeks after DPC sensitization. Treatment specified: therapeutic diphenylcyclopropenone sensitization with weekly scalp DPC. The table lists this clonotype with many counts. Its antigen is undetermined.

This chain connects TRBV28 to TRBJ1-1; TRBD1 might be the D (6 bases). The specimen comprised whole blood, sampled in connection with sensitization to the hapten diphenylcyclopropenone (DPC). This clonotype originated in a woman in her forties or fifties with alopecia areata. Some clones in this sample may be carry-over from other donors' samples. CDR3 in amino acids: CASSVGGRDTEAFF. The CDR3 bases are TGTGCCAGCAGTGTCGGGGGCAGGGACACTGAAGCTTTCTTT.